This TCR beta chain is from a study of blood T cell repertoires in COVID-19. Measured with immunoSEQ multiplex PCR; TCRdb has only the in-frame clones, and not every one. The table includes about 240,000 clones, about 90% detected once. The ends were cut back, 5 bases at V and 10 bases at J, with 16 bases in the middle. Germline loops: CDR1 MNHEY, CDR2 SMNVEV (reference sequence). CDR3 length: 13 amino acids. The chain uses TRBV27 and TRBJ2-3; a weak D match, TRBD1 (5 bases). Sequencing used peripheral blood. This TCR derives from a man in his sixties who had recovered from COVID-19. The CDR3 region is CASSLGDGAAQYF. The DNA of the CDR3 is TGTGCCAGCAGTCTTGGTGATGGGGCGGCGCAGTATTTT.